Listed below are T cell receptor beta chains from one sample, sequenced in a study of blood T cell repertoires in COVID-19. TCRdb keeps only in-frame clones here, not all; method: immunoSEQ multiplex PCR. The data show about 140,000 clones, roughly 78% seen once. The sequencing sample was made of peripheral blood. The receptors were gathered from a man in his fifties or sixties with acute or convalescent COVID-19. CDR3s include the opening cysteine and the closing phenylalanine or tryptophan. Fields, in order: V gene, J gene, clone size, D gene, CDR3 DNA, CDR3 protein. A D gene is named only where the DNA matches it firmly. Clone size is not always given. Where it is, it says once, few, many or a class for expanded clones.

V gene: TRBV9; J gene: TRBJ1-5; clone size: NA; D gene: NA; CDR3 DNA: TGTGCCAGCAGCGTAGATGGAGGGAATCAGCCCCAGCATTTT; CDR3 protein: CASSVDGGNQPQHF
V gene: TRBV18; J gene: TRBJ1-5; clone size: NA; D gene: TRBD1; CDR3 DNA: TGTGCCAGCACGCCCGGACAGGACAATCAGCCCCAGCATTTT; CDR3 protein: CASTPGQDNQPQHF
V gene: TRBV6-5; J gene: TRBJ2-7; clone size: NA; D gene: NA; CDR3 DNA: TGTGCCAGCAGTCCCGGACTTACCCATCCCGAGCAGTACTTC; CDR3 protein: CASSPGLTHPEQYF
V gene: TRBV6-5; J gene: TRBJ2-1; clone size: NA; D gene: TRBD2; CDR3 DNA: TGTGCCAGCAGTCGGACTAGCGGCTCCTACAATGAGCAGTTCTTC; CDR3 protein: CASSRTSGSYNEQFF
V gene: TRBV4-3; J gene: TRBJ2-2; clone size: once; D gene: NA; CDR3 DNA: TGCGCCAGCAGCCAGAGTAGGAACACCGGGGAGCTGTTTTTT; CDR3 protein: CASSQSRNTGELFF
V gene: TRBV5-1; J gene: TRBJ2-5; clone size: NA; D gene: TRBD1; CDR3 DNA: TGCGCCAGCGGACAGGACCAAGAGACCCAGTACTTC; CDR3 protein: CASGQDQETQYF
V gene: TRBV4-1; J gene: TRBJ2-2; clone size: NA; D gene: NA; CDR3 DNA: TGCGCCAGCAGCCAAGAGTTTCAGGGGAGAAGGAACGGGGAGCTGTTTTTT; CDR3 protein: CASSQEFQGRRNGELFF
V gene: TRBV28; J gene: TRBJ1-1; clone size: NA; D gene: TRBD1; CDR3 DNA: TGTGCCAGCAGTTTATTTATTTGGCGTAGACAGGGGATCGGGCAAGCTTTCTTT; CDR3 protein: CASSLFIWRRQGIGQAFF
V gene: TRBV21-1; J gene: TRBJ2-3; clone size: NA; D gene: NA; CDR3 DNA: TGTGCCAGCAGCGCTCAGGACAGGATAAGCACAGATACGCAGTATTTT; CDR3 protein: CASSAQDRISTDTQYF
V gene: TRBV6-2/TRBV6-3; J gene: TRBJ1-2; clone size: NA; D gene: NA; CDR3 DNA: TGTGCCAGCAGTTTCGCCCAGGGGATTTCGGATGGCTACACCTTC; CDR3 protein: CASSFAQGISDGYTF
V gene: TRBV2; J gene: TRBJ2-7; clone size: NA; D gene: NA; CDR3 DNA: TGTGCCAGCAAGCAGGGAAGCTACGAGCAGTACTTC; CDR3 protein: CASKQGSYEQYF
V gene: TRBV9; J gene: TRBJ2-1; clone size: NA; D gene: NA; CDR3 DNA: TGTGCCAGCAGCGTCTGGACTGATACTAGCCGCGGGCAGTTCTTC; CDR3 protein: CASSVWTDTSRGQFF
V gene: TRBV5-4; J gene: TRBJ2-2; clone size: NA; D gene: TRBD2; CDR3 DNA: TGTGCCAGCAGCCCGGAGCGTAGCGGGAGTTACGGGGAGCTGTTTTTT; CDR3 protein: CASSPERSGSYGELFF
V gene: TRBV6-5; J gene: TRBJ2-1; clone size: NA; D gene: NA; CDR3 DNA: TGTGCCAGCAGTCCCGGCGACAGGCCCTTGCAGTTCTTC; CDR3 protein: CASSPGDRPLQFF
V gene: TRBV2; J gene: TRBJ1-3; clone size: NA; D gene: NA; CDR3 DNA: TGTGCCAGCACTCTGGGCCCCCAAATCTCTGGAAACACCATATATTTT; CDR3 protein: CASTLGPQISGNTIYF
V gene: TRBV15; J gene: TRBJ1-3; clone size: NA; D gene: TRBD1; CDR3 DNA: TGTGCCACCAGCAGACCCGGACAGGGGCTATCTGGAAACACCATATATTTT; CDR3 protein: CATSRPGQGLSGNTIYF
V gene: TRBV29-1; J gene: TRBJ1-2; clone size: NA; D gene: TRBD1; CDR3 DNA: TGCAGCGTTGACCCCGGACAGGGAGGGTATGGCTACACCTTC; CDR3 protein: CSVDPGQGGYGYTF
V gene: TRBV21-1; J gene: TRBJ1-4; clone size: NA; D gene: NA; CDR3 DNA: TGTGCCAGCGGCAGGGAGGGTGAAAAACTGTTTTTT; CDR3 protein: CASGREGEKLFF
V gene: TRBV19; J gene: TRBJ2-1; clone size: NA; D gene: NA; CDR3 DNA: TGTGCCAGTACCGGGAGGGGGCGCCTGTCCAATGAGCAGTTCTTC; CDR3 protein: CASTGRGRLSNEQFF
V gene: TRBV28; J gene: TRBJ2-7; clone size: NA; D gene: TRBD1; CDR3 DNA: TGTGCCAGCAGTTACGGGACAGAACTGTACGAGCAGTACTTC; CDR3 protein: CASSYGTELYEQYF
V gene: TRBV19; J gene: TRBJ2-3; clone size: NA; D gene: NA; CDR3 DNA: TGTGCCAGTAGTATAGAACATCCCACAGATACGCAGTATTTT; CDR3 protein: CASSIEHPTDTQYF
V gene: TRBV3-1/TRBV3-2; J gene: TRBJ2-1; clone size: NA; D gene: TRBD2; CDR3 DNA: TGTGCCAGCAGCCGCCTTAGCGGGAGCTCCTACAATGAGCAGTTCTTC; CDR3 protein: CASSRLSGSSYNEQFF
V gene: TRBV27; J gene: TRBJ2-7; clone size: NA; D gene: NA; CDR3 DNA: TGTGCCAGCAGTGGACTTTACTCCTACGAGCAGTACTTC; CDR3 protein: CASSGLYSYEQYF
V gene: TRBV24-1; J gene: TRBJ2-5; clone size: NA; D gene: NA; CDR3 DNA: TGTGCCACCAGTGATTTTACCCGGGGGATTGGAGAGACCCAGTACTTC; CDR3 protein: CATSDFTRGIGETQYF
V gene: TRBV4-3; J gene: TRBJ1-5; clone size: NA; D gene: NA; CDR3 DNA: TGCGCCAGCAGCCAAGAGCTCGGTAGCAATCAGCCCCAGCATTTT; CDR3 protein: CASSQELGSNQPQHF